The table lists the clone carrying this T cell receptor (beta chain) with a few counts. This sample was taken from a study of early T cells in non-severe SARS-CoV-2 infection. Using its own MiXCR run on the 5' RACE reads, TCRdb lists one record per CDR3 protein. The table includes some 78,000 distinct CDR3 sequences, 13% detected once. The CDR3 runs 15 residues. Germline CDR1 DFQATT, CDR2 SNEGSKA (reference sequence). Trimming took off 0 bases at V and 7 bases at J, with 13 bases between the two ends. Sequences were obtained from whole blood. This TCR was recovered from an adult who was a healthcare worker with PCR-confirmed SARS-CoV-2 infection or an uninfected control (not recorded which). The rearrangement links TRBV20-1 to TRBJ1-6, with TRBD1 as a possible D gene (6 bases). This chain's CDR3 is CSARELRGTNSPLHF. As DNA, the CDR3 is TGCAGTGCTAGAGAATTGAGGGGGACAAATTCACCCCTCCACTTT.